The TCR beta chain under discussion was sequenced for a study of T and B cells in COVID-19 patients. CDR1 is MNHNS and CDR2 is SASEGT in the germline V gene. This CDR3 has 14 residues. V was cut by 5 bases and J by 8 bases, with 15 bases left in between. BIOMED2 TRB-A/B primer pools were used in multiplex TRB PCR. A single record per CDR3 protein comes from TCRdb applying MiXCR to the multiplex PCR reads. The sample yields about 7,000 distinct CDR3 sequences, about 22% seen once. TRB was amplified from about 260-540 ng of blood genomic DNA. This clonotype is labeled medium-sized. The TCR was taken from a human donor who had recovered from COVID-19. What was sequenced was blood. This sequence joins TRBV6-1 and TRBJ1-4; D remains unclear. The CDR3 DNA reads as TGTGCCAGCAGTCCATCCACTAAGAGAGAAAAACTGTTTTTT. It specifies CASSPSTKREKLFF.